The 17 T cell receptor beta chains below were found in one sample sequenced in a study of blood T cell repertoires in COVID-19. TCRdb's copy holds only in-frame clones and misses some; the assay was immunoSEQ multiplex PCR. The sample has 200,000 to 300,000 clones; roughly 87% are singletons. The sequenced material came from peripheral blood. Every receptor here comes from a man in his 60s who had recovered from COVID-19.

This rearrangement joins TRBV19 to TRBJ2-2; a weak D match, TRBD1 (5 bases). The length of the CDR3 is 16 residues. The ends were cut back, 6 bases at V and 0 bases at J, with 14 bases in the middle. Germline CDR1 reads LNHDA; CDR2 reads SQIVND (reference sequence). The CDR3 loop reads CASSSPGIANTGELFF. The CDR3, as DNA: TGTGCCAGTAGCTCTCCAGGGATCGCGAACACCGGGGAGCTGTTTTTT. Complete variable domain (other parts from reference TRBV19 and TRBJ2-2): DGGITQSPKYLFRKEGQNVTLSCEQNLNHDAMYWYRQDPGQGLRLIYYSQIVNDFQKGDIAEGYSVSREKKESFPLTVTSAQKNPTAFYLCASSSPGIANTGELFFGEGSRLTVL.

This sequence joins TRBV24-1 and TRBJ2-1; TRBD1 matches at 7 bases. The CDR3 sequence is 15 residues long. CDR1 and CDR2 from the germline V gene are KGHDR and SFDVKD. Losses at the gene ends were 5 bases for V and 1 base for J; bases not matched to a gene: 4. In nucleotides, the CDR3 is TGTGCCACCAGTGTCTCCAGGGGGTCCTACAATGAGCAGTTCTTC. It translates to CATSVSRGSYNEQFF.

This clone is a singleton in its sample. V is TRBV7-2 and J is TRBJ2-5; maybe TRBD2 (5 bases). The CDR3 extends over 17 amino acids. The V gene lost 5 bases and the J gene lost 3 bases, with 22 bases spanning the gap. Looked up from germline, CDR1 is SGHTA and CDR2 is FQGNSA. The CDR3 nucleotides read TGTGCCAGCAGCCGTCTCCGGGAACTTGGCCGGAAAGAGACCCAGTACTTC. It is translated as CASSRLRELGRKETQYF.

The J gene is TRBJ1-4, the V gene TRBV30; D is possibly TRBD1 (5 bases). The V end was cut by 2 bases, the J end by 1 base, with 20 bases between. Germline CDR1 is GTSNPN and CDR2 is SVGIG (reference sequence). The CDR3 runs 18 residues. CDR3 nucleotides: TGTGCCTGGAGTTATAGCGGGACTCTTGGAGTAACTAATGAAAAACTGTTTTTT. This encodes CAWSYSGTLGVTNEKLFF.

V gene TRBV6-5 combines with J gene TRBJ1-5; 8 bases agree with TRBD1. The CDR3 runs 14 residues. J lost 5 bases, V lost 5 bases, and 5 bases had no gene match. Per germline, CDR1 MNHEY and CDR2 SVGAGI. CDR3 region: CASSPRQGYQPQHF. In DNA, the CDR3 is TGTGCCAGCAGTCCCCGACAGGGGTATCAGCCCCAGCATTTT.

The V and J genes are TRBV28 and TRBJ1-4, with D possibly being TRBD1 (5 bases). The CDR3 contains 16 residues. Germline loops: CDR1 MDHEN, CDR2 SYDVKM. V was pared by 5 bases and J by 0 bases, with 13 bases between. The CDR3 spells CASSPPTAATNEKLFF. CDR3 sequence (DNA): TGTGCCAGCAGTCCGCCGACAGCCGCAACTAATGAAAAACTGTTTTTT.

V and J are TRBV11-2 and TRBJ2-7; D not resolved. Germline CDR1 and CDR2: SGHAT and FQNNGV. The V end lost 0 bases, the J end lost 4 bases, and 10 bases lay between the germline ends. This CDR3 comprises 14 residues. CDR3 coding DNA: TGTGCCAGCAGCTTAGACACTATCCAGTACGAGCAGTACTTC. This encodes CASSLDTIQYEQYF. The entire variable domain, with the rest obtained from reference TRBV11-2 and TRBJ2-7, is as follows: EAGVAQSPRYKIIEKRQSVAFWCNPISGHATLYWYQQILGQGPKLLIQFQNNGVVDDSQLPKDRFSAERLKGVDSTLKIQPAKLEDSAVYLCASSLDTIQYEQYFGPGTRLTVT.

The chain is built from TRBV21-1 and TRBJ2-1; the table's D call TRBD1 went unverified against the DNA. TRBV21-1 is a pseudogene segment. The CDR3 contains 13 residues. This CDR3 reads CASSKWQAHEQFF. CDR3 nucleotides: TGTGCCAGCAGCAAATGGCAGGCCCATGAGCAGTTCTTC.

V usage is TRBV27 and J usage is TRBJ2-7; 10 nucleotides agree with TRBD1. Germline CDR1 is MNHEY and CDR2 is SMNVEV (reference sequence). The V and J ends lost 5 bases and 1 base, in that order; junction bases with no gene match: 5. This CDR3 has 15 residues. In DNA, the CDR3 is TGTGCCAGCAGTCGGGGACAGGGGAAATCCTACGAGCAGTACGTC. As protein: CASSRGQGKSYEQYV.

This chain uses TRBV10-1 with TRBJ2-3, with 10 nucleotides matching TRBD1. The trim removed 3 bases at V and 6 bases at J, leaving 6 bases unmatched. CDR3 length equals 15 residues. CDR1 WNHNN and CDR2 SYGVQD come from the germline V gene (reference sequence). The DNA of the CDR3 is TGCGCCAGCAGTGACCCGGGACAGGGGACCGATACGCAGTATTTT. Protein product: CASSDPGQGTDTQYF.

The chain joins TRBV5-6 to TRBJ1-5; 7 nucleotides align to TRBD1. V gave up 5 bases and J gave up 4 bases; unmatched junction bases: 6. The CDR3 runs 14 residues. CDR1 is SGHDT and CDR2 is YYEEEE in the germline V gene. For the CDR3, the DNA is TGTGCCAGCAGTCTGACAGGGACGAATCAGCCCCAGCATTTT. It translates to CASSLTGTNQPQHF.

V usage is TRBV27 and J usage is TRBJ2-7; 8 nucleotides align to TRBD2. CDR1 MNHEY and CDR2 SMNVEV come from the germline V gene (reference sequence). The trim removed 5 bases at V and 6 bases at J, leaving 9 bases unmatched. The CDR3 loop spans 14 amino acids. CDR3 loop: CASSRGTRAAEQYV. The CDR3 bases are TGTGCCAGCAGTCGTGGGACTAGGGCGGCCGAGCAGTACGTC.

A note on this clone: This sample also contains other DNA sequences that code for the same CDR3. The chain employs TRBV5-1 and TRBJ1-2; the match to TRBD1 covers 8 bases. CDR3 length equals 14 residues. V trimming: 2 bases; J trimming: 2 bases; junction bases outside the gene matches: 2. CDR1 is SGHRS, CDR2 YFSETQ, per germline. CDR3 residues: CASSFGQGNYGYTF. The CDR3 bases are TGCGCCAGCAGCTTTGGACAGGGCAACTATGGCTACACCTTC.

The chain recombines TRBV5-6 with TRBJ2-7, with D unresolved. V gave up 7 bases and J gave up 2 bases, with 16 bases separating them. Germline values: CDR1 SGHDT, CDR2 YYEEEE. This CDR3 is 14 amino acids long. The CDR3 nucleotides read TGTGCCAGCGTGACGGCGAGTGGGCCCTACGAGCAGTACTTC. Translated, it gives CASVTASGPYEQYF.

The rearrangement joins TRBV3-1 (or the pseudogene TRBV3-2) to TRBJ1-1, with D possibly TRBD1 on 5 matching bases. The germline gives CDR1 LGHDT, CDR2 YNNKEL (reference sequence). The CDR3 has 12 residues. V was pared by 4 bases and J by 12 bases, with 15 bases between. CDR3 DNA sequence: TGTGCCAGCAGCCCCCGACAGAGCAACACTTTCTTT. This encodes CASSPRQSNTFF.

The rearrangement links TRBV7-2 to TRBJ1-5; D not resolved. Germline lookup yields CDR1 SGHTA and CDR2 FQGNSA. Trimming cost V 1 base and J 5 bases, with 12 bases left between them. The CDR3 extends over 15 amino acids. The CDR3 DNA reads as TGTGCCAGCAGCTTAGGGGGAAAGGGAGATCAGCCCCAGCATTTT. It is translated as CASSLGGKGDQPQHF.

The rearrangement links TRBV19 to TRBJ1-5, with 8 nucleotides matching TRBD1. CDR3 length: 16 amino acids. Unmatched junction bases numbered 8, after V lost 3 bases and J lost 4 bases. The germline CDR1 and CDR2 sequences are LNHDA and SQIVND (reference sequence). The CDR3: CASSIGGQGWNQPQHF. The CDR3 DNA follows: TGTGCCAGTAGTATCGGAGGACAGGGTTGGAATCAGCCCCAGCATTTT.